These T cell receptor beta chains were read from a single sample in a study of blood T cell repertoires in COVID-19. This table comes from immunoSEQ multiplex PCR, and its TCRdb copy is limited to in-frame clones, with some not included. The sample shows 350,000 to 450,000 clones, roughly 90% of them seen only once. Sequenced sample: PBMCs or T cells enriched from blood (not recorded which). Every receptor here comes from a young woman who had been exposed to COVID-19. CDR3s include the opening cysteine and the closing phenylalanine or tryptophan. The D gene is left open where the match is weak. Where a row states a size, it is once, few, many or the class of an expanded clone; other rows omit it.

clone size	D gene	V gene	J gene	CDR3 protein	CDR3 DNA
-	-	TRBV28	TRBJ1-5	CASSFSSILVSAQHF	TGTGCCAGCAGTTTTTCCAGTATACTAGTTTCTGCCCAGCATTTT
-	TRBD2	TRBV7-9	TRBJ2-1	CASSLASSGRNNEQFF	TGTGCCAGCAGCTTAGCGTCTAGCGGGAGGAACAATGAGCAGTTCTTC
-	TRBD1	TRBV7-2	TRBJ2-7	CASEGTGYEQYF	TGTGCCAGCGAGGGGACAGGGTACGAGCAGTACTTC
-	-	TRBV7-2	TRBJ2-3	CASSLGGLHTDTQYF	TGTGCCAGCAGCTTAGGTGGGCTACACACAGATACGCAGTATTTT
-	TRBD1	TRBV28	TRBJ1-2	CASSLPGQGTRGYTF	TGTGCCAGCAGTTTACCCGGACAGGGAACCCGTGGCTACACCTTC
-	-	TRBV9	TRBJ1-1	CASSVGREFSGNTEAFF	TGTGCCAGCAGCGTAGGGCGGGAGTTTAGTGGGAACACTGAAGCTTTCTTT
-	TRBD1	TRBV6-6	TRBJ2-5	CASSSSAGGVETQYF	TGTGCCAGCAGTTCCTCGGCAGGGGGTGTGGAGACCCAGTACTTC
few	TRBD2	TRBV9	TRBJ2-5	CASSPPGGQETQYF	TGTGCCAGCAGCCCCCCGGGGGGGCAAGAGACCCAGTACTTC
-	-	TRBV5-1	TRBJ2-7	CASSLAFRGGSYEQYF	TGCGCCAGCAGCTTGGCTTTTAGGGGGGGCTCTTACGAGCAGTACTTC
-	TRBD1	TRBV18	TRBJ1-1	CASSPLRGLKDTEAFF	TGTGCCAGCTCACCTCTGAGGGGGCTGAAGGACACTGAAGCTTTCTTT
-	TRBD1	TRBV5-1	TRBJ1-5	CASSPTGGNQPQHF	TGCGCCAGCAGCCCCACAGGGGGCAATCAGCCCCAGCATTTT
-	-	TRBV6-5	TRBJ1-5	CASSKVGRSNQPQHF	TGTGCCAGCTCGAAGGTGGGGAGGAGCAATCAGCCCCAGCATTTT
-	TRBD2	TRBV11-2	TRBJ2-1	CASSLESLATEEQFF	TGTGCCAGCAGCTTAGAGTCACTAGCGACGGAGGAGCAGTTCTTC
-	TRBD1	TRBV29-1	TRBJ1-4	CSATTGGNEKLFF	TGCAGCGCTACGACAGGGGGCAATGAAAAACTGTTTTTT
-	TRBD1	TRBV3-1/TRBV3-2	TRBJ1-1	CASSQVGQGRATEAFF	TGTGCCAGCAGCCAAGTGGGACAGGGCCGAGCCACTGAAGCTTTCTTT
-	-	TRBV2	TRBJ1-1	CASSEGAGRPEAFF	TGTGCCAGCAGTGAGGGGGCAGGGCGTCCTGAAGCTTTCTTT
-	-	TRBV28	TRBJ1-5	CASSLGQRAYFYSSNQPQHF	TGTGCCAGCAGCCTTGGACAGAGGGCGTATTTTTATAGTAGCAATCAGCCCCAGCATTTT
-	TRBD1	TRBV7-3	TRBJ2-7	CASSPGQGAREQYF	TGTGCCAGCAGCCCAGGACAGGGGGCGAGGGAGCAGTACTTC
-	TRBD2	TRBV7-9	TRBJ2-3	CASSPSGGRTDTQYF	TGTGCCAGCAGCCCTAGCGGGGGGCGCACAGATACGCAGTATTTT
-	-	TRBV19	TRBJ1-5	CATTKSRSNQPQHF	TGTGCCACTACCAAGAGCAGGAGCAATCAGCCCCAGCATTTT
-	-	TRBV5-1	TRBJ2-3	CASSLVAGSSTDTQYF	TGCGCCAGCAGCTTGGTTGCGGGGAGTAGCACAGATACGCAGTATTTT
once	TRBD1	TRBV27	TRBJ2-7	CASSPDRGYEQYF	TGTGCCAGCAGTCCCGACAGGGGTTACGAGCAGTACTTC
-	TRBD1	TRBV5-1	TRBJ1-4	CASSPGQGEEKLFF	TGCGCCAGCAGCCCGGGACAGGGCGAGGAAAAACTGTTTTTT
-	TRBD2	TRBV27	TRBJ2-1	CASSLYPGLAGAYNEQFF	TGTGCCAGCAGTTTGTATCCGGGACTAGCGGGGGCCTACAATGAGCAGTTCTTC
-	-	TRBV19	TRBJ1-2	CASTPLSGANYGYTF	TGTGCCAGTACTCCTCTATCGGGGGCTAACTATGGCTACACCTTC
-	-	TRBV6-5	TRBJ2-1	CASSYGWPQEQFF	TGTGCCAGCAGTTACGGTTGGCCCCAGGAGCAGTTCTTC
-	TRBD2	TRBV7-2	TRBJ2-7	CASSLVAWGTSGYEQYF	TGTGCCAGCAGCTTAGTAGCTTGGGGGACTAGCGGCTACGAGCAGTACTTC
-	-	TRBV4-1	TRBJ2-7	CASGHYEQYF	TGCGCCAGCGGACACTACGAGCAGTACTTC
-	TRBD1	TRBV19	TRBJ1-4	CASLPGQGAGTNEKLFF	TGTGCCAGTTTGCCGGGACAGGGGGCAGGGACTAATGAAAAACTGTTTTTT
-	-	TRBV29-1	TRBJ1-1	CSVVGGNTEAFF	TGCAGCGTTGTAGGGGGGAACACTGAAGCTTTCTTT
-	-	TRBV6-5	TRBJ2-7	CASSYSAANYEQYF	TGTGCCAGCAGTTACTCGGCGGCCAACTACGAGCAGTACTTC
-	-	TRBV7-9	TRBJ1-2	CASSRRTDNYGYTF	TGTGCCAGCAGCCGCCGGACAGACAATTATGGCTACACCTTC
-	TRBD1	TRBV5-1	TRBJ1-1	CASSRAGTVITEAFF	TGCGCCAGCAGCCGGGCCGGGACAGTGATCACTGAAGCTTTCTTT
-	TRBD2	TRBV7-6	TRBJ2-3	CASSPAGPTTDTQYF	TGTGCCAGCAGCCCAGCGGGACCGACCACAGATACGCAGTATTTT
-	TRBD1	TRBV11-2	TRBJ2-2	CASSPWTGGDTGELFF	TGTGCCAGCAGCCCGTGGACAGGGGGCGACACCGGGGAGCTGTTTTTT